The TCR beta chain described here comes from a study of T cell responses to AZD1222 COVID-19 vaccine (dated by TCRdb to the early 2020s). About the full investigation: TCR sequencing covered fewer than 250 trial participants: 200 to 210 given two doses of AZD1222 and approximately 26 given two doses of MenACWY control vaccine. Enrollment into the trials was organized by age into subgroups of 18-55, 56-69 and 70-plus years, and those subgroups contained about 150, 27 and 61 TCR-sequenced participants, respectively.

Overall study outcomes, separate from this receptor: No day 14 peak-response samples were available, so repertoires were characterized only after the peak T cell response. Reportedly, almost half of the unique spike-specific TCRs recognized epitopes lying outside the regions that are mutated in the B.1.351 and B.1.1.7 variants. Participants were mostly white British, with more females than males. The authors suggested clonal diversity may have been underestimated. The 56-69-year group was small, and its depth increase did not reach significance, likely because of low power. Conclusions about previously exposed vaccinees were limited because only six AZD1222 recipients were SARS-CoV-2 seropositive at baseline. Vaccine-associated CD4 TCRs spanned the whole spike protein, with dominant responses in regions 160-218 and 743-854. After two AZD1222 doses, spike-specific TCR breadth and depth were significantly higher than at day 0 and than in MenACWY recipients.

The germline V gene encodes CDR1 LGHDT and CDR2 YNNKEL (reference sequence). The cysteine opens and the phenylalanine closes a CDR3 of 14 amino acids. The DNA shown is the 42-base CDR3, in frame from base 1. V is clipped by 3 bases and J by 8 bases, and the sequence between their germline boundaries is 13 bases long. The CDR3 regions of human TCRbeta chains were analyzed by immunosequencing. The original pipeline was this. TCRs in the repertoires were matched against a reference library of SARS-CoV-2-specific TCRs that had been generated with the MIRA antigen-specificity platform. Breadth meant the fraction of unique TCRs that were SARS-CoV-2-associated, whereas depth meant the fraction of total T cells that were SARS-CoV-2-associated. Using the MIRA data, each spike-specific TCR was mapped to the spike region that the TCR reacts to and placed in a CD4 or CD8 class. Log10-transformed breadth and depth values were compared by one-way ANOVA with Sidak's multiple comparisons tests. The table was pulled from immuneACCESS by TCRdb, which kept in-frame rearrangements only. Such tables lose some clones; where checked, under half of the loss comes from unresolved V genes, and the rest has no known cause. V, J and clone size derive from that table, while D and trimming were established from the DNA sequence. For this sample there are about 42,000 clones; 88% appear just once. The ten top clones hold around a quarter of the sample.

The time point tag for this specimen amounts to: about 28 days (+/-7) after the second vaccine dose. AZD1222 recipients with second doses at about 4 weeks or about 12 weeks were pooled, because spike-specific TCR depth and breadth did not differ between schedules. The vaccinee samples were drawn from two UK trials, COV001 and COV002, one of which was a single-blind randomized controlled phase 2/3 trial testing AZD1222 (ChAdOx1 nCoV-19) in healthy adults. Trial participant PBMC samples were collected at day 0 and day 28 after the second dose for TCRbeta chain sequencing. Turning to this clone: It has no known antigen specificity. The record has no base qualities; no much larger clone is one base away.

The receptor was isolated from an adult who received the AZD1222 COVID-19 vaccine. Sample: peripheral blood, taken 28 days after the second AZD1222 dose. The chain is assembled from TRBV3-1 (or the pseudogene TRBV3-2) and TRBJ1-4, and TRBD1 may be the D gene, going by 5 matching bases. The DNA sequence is TGTGCCAGCAGCCAGGGGGAGATTAGAGAAAAACTGTTTTTT. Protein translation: CASSQGEIREKLFF.